Below, 24 T cell receptor beta chains from the same sample are listed, as sequenced in a study of blood T cell repertoires in COVID-19. Some clones are missing from TCRdb's copy, which holds only in-frame ones; the method was immunoSEQ multiplex PCR. The profile shows approximately 480,000 clones, roughly 87% of them singletons. The sample comprised PBMCs or T cells enriched from blood (not recorded which). These receptors all stem from a woman younger than 35 who had recovered from COVID-19.

This clone was observed once. The V and J genes are TRBV5-8 and TRBJ1-5; D not certain. V lost 3 bases and J 5 bases, leaving 15 bases between the germline ends. The CDR3 covers 15 residues. The germline gives CDR1 SGHTS, CDR2 YDEGEE. For the CDR3, the DNA is TGTGCCAGCAGCTACGTCGAGGATCGCCATCAGCCCCAGCATTTT. Its protein is CASSYVEDRHQPQHF.

This chain links TRBV6-5 with TRBJ1-4; the D gene is possibly TRBD1 (6 bases). The CDR3 sequence is 11 residues long. Trimming removed 6 bases at V and 11 bases at J, with 10 bases between. Germline CDR1 and CDR2: MNHEY and SVGAGI. Here the CDR3 reads CASRRTAKLFF. CDR3 in DNA: TGTGCCAGCAGGCGGACAGCGAAACTGTTTTTT.

This chain uses TRBV6-4 with TRBJ1-1; no reliable D call. Germline loops: CDR1 MRHNA, CDR2 SNTAGT. The CDR3 loop spans 14 amino acids. Trimming stripped 3 bases from V and 11 bases from J, with 19 bases between. CDR3 bases: TGTGCCAGCAGTGAATCGAGGAGGGTAGGGATGGCTTTCTTT. This translates into CASSESRRVGMAFF.

The chain's CDR3 is CASSIGTADNQPQHF. The CDR3 bases are TGCGCCAGCAGCATAGGGACAGCGGATAATCAGCCCCAGCATTTT. The chain has TRBV5-1 and TRBJ1-5, with 7 bases aligning to TRBD1. V shed 4 bases and J 4 bases; nucleotides not matched to a gene: 8. Germline lookup yields CDR1 SGHRS and CDR2 YFSETQ. This CDR3 region has 15 residues.

V usage is TRBV4-1 and J usage is TRBJ2-5, with D perhaps matching TRBD2 (6 bases). The germline gives CDR1 MGHRA, CDR2 YSYEKL. The CDR3 has 14 residues. The V gene lost 8 bases and the J gene lost 1 base, with 14 bases spanning the gap. The CDR3 reads CASAPVGGQETQYF. CDR3 coding DNA: TGCGCCAGCGCCCCCGTCGGGGGCCAAGAGACCCAGTACTTC.

The rearrangement uses TRBV5-1 and TRBJ2-1; TRBD2 aligns across 7 bases. V gave up 3 bases and J gave up 7 bases; unmatched junction bases: 4. Germline V gives CDR1 SGHRS, CDR2 YFSETQ. This CDR3 region has 13 residues. As DNA, the CDR3 is TGCGCCAGCAGCTCGTGGGAGGGGAATGAGCAGTTCTTC. Translating gives CASSSWEGNEQFF.

DNA of the CDR3: TGTGCCAGCAGGGCTGACAGGCTAAATCAGCCCCAGCATTTT. Translating gives CASRADRLNQPQHF. The chain combines TRBV25-1 with TRBJ1-5; perhaps TRBD1 as D (6 bases). CDR1 and CDR2 (germline): MGHDK, SYGVNS. There are 14 residues in the CDR3. With 6 bases removed from V and 4 bases from J, the gap between germline ends came to 13 bases.

The rearrangement joins TRBV2 to TRBJ1-2; 9 nucleotides match TRBD1. Per germline, CDR1 SNHLY and CDR2 FYNNEI. CDR3 length: 14 residues. The trim removed 8 bases at V and 8 bases at J, leaving 12 bases unmatched. The CDR3 spells CASLTPGTGRGYTF. The CDR3 coding sequence is TGTGCCAGCCTCACTCCCGGGACAGGGAGAGGCTACACCTTC.

This chain uses TRBV7-6 with TRBJ1-3, with 7 nucleotides matching TRBD1. The V gene's germline CDR1 is SGHVS and CDR2 FNYEAQ. J gave up 0 bases and V 5 bases, and 13 bases lay outside the gene matches. The CDR3 is 18 residues long. In DNA, the CDR3 is TGTGCCAGCAGCGGCAATCCGGGACAGCTCCTCTCTGGAAACACCATATATTTT. Translation gives CASSGNPGQLLSGNTIYF.

This clone was recorded once. The chain is built from TRBV4-1 and TRBJ1-2; 11 nucleotides align to TRBD1. V lost 3 bases and J lost 7; bases outside the gene matches: 7. Germline values: CDR1 MGHRA, CDR2 YSYEKL. The CDR3 covers 15 residues. CDR3 protein: CASSQGQGVLGGYTF. DNA of the CDR3: TGCGCCAGCAGCCAGGGACAGGGGGTGCTGGGTGGCTACACCTTC.

The chain uses TRBV5-1 and TRBJ1-4; 9 bases map to TRBD1. The length of the CDR3 is 15 residues. Germline CDR1 reads SGHRS; CDR2 reads YFSETQ. J lost 5 bases, V lost 5 bases, and 7 bases had no gene match. Here the CDR3 DNA reads TGCGCCAGCAGACCTGGACAGGGGACGAATGAAAAACTGTTTTTT. Amino acid sequence: CASRPGQGTNEKLFF.

The chain joins TRBV12-5 to TRBJ1-1, with 9 positions matching TRBD1. V lost 0 bases to trimming and J lost 5 bases; unmatched junction nucleotides: 19. Germline V gene data show CDR1 as LGHNT and CDR2 as FRNRAP. CDR3 size: 20 residues. The CDR3 DNA sequence: TGTGCTAGTGGTTTGGTATTTGGGAACAGCCCGGGGGACAGGGAAACTGAAGCTTTCTTT. Its protein is CASGLVFGNSPGDRETEAFF.

This chain links TRBV5-4 with TRBJ1-1; 7 bases agree with TRBD1. With V trimmed by 4 bases and J by 3 bases, 3 bases remained unmatched. Germline CDR1 and CDR2: SGHNT and YYREEE (reference sequence). This CDR3 comprises 13 residues. The CDR3 reads CASSLDRDTEAFF. For the CDR3, the DNA is TGTGCCAGCAGCCTCGACAGGGACACTGAAGCTTTCTTT.

The V call is TRBV6-1, the J call TRBJ1-3; TRBD1 matches at 9 bases. The length of the CDR3 is 18 residues. From germline, CDR1 is MNHNS and CDR2 SASEGT. Trimming removed 2 bases from V and 0 bases from J; junction bases left unmatched: 8. The CDR3 nucleotides are TGTGCCAGCAGTGAAACCGTGGGACAGGGTGACTCTGGAAACACCATATATTTT. It is translated as CASSETVGQGDSGNTIYF.

The chain employs TRBV20-1 and TRBJ1-4, with D perhaps matching TRBD1 (5 bases). The CDR3 covers 15 residues. Germline V gene lookup returns CDR1 DFQATT and CDR2 SNEGSKA (reference sequence). The V gene lost 3 bases and the J gene lost 8 bases, with 19 bases spanning the gap. The CDR3 sequence is CSASSPGGRKEKLFF. As DNA, the CDR3 is TGCAGTGCTAGTAGTCCGGGGGGGAGGAAGGAAAAACTGTTTTTT.

This chain joins TRBV10-1 and TRBJ2-1; 8 nucleotides line up with TRBD2. The germline V gene has CDR1 WNHNN and CDR2 SYGVQD (reference sequence). The CDR3 contains 17 residues. The J segment lost 0 bases and the V segment lost 6 bases, leaving 10 bases of the junction unmatched. In DNA, the CDR3 is TGCGCCAGCAGCCCGATTAGCGGGGAGAGCTCCTACAATGAGCAGTTCTTC. The encoded protein is CASSPISGESSYNEQFF.

The rearrangement links TRBV19 to TRBJ2-2; the D gene is possibly TRBD1 (5 bases). Trimming shortened V by 7 bases and J by 2 bases, and 17 bases separated the two germline ends. The germline V gene encodes CDR1 LNHDA and CDR2 SQIVND (reference sequence). CDR3 length: 16 residues. The DNA of the CDR3 is TGTGCCAGTACCCCCCGCGGCAGGGCAAACACCGGGGAGCTGTTTTTT. It specifies CASTPRGRANTGELFF. The entire variable domain, with the rest obtained from reference TRBV19 and TRBJ2-2, is as follows: DGGITQSPKYLFRKEGQNVTLSCEQNLNHDAMYWYRQDPGQGLRLIYYSQIVNDFQKGDIAEGYSVSREKKESFPLTVTSAQKNPTAFYLCASTPRGRANTGELFFGEGSRLTVL.

Comments on this clone: Other DNA sequences in this specimen translate into the identical CDR3. This rearrangement joins TRBV3-1 (or the pseudogene TRBV3-2) to TRBJ2-7; D unresolved. The CDR3 extends over 13 amino acids. Germline V gene lookup returns CDR1 LGHDT and CDR2 YNNKEL (reference sequence). Trimming stripped 0 bases from V and 5 bases from J, with 8 bases between. CDR3 in DNA: TGTGCCAGCAGCCAAGATAGAGGTGACGAGCAGTACTTC. Translating it yields CASSQDRGDEQYF.

The chain is built from TRBV6-5 and TRBJ1-1, with 8 positions matching TRBD1. Per the germline V gene, CDR1 is MNHEY and CDR2 is SVGAGI. The length of the CDR3 is 15 residues. Trimming removed 8 bases from V and 2 bases from J; junction bases left unmatched: 10. The CDR3 here is CASLDRARSNTEAFF. The CDR3 nucleotides read TGTGCCAGCTTGGACAGGGCCCGGTCTAACACTGAAGCTTTCTTT.

V and J are TRBV29-1 and TRBJ2-5, with a tentative D call TRBD2 (5 bases). V was pared by 5 bases and J by 1 base, with 20 bases between. Germline CDR1 is SQVTM and CDR2 is ANQGSEA. The CDR3 consists of 16 residues. CDR3 residues: CSVNGWGMSGQETQYF. The CDR3 DNA follows: TGCAGCGTTAACGGTTGGGGTATGAGCGGCCAAGAGACCCAGTACTTC. Full variable domain (rest looked up from reference TRBV29-1 and TRBJ2-5): SAVISQKPSRDICQRGTSLTIQCQVDSQVTMMFWYRQQPGQSLTLIATANQGSEATYESGFVIDKFPISRPNLTFSTLTVSNMSPEDSSIYLCSVNGWGMSGQETQYFGPGTRLLVL.

The chain carries TRBV13 and TRBJ2-3; D gene unclear. Germline assignment: CDR1 PRHDT and CDR2 FYEKMQ (reference sequence). Trimming removed 1 base at V and 10 bases at J, with 9 bases between. This CDR3 spans 12 amino acids. The CDR3 protein is CASSLDQFPQYF. CDR3 bases: TGTGCCAGCAGCTTAGATCAGTTTCCGCAGTATTTT.

The J gene is TRBJ1-2, the V gene TRBV9, with D possibly TRBD1 on 5 matching bases. CDR3 size: 14 residues. The germline gives CDR1 SGDLS, CDR2 YYNGEE. V lost 0 bases and J 10 bases, leaving 16 bases between the germline ends. The CDR3 DNA follows: TGTGCCAGCAGCGTAGAGGGGAACCTGTCTGACTACACCTTC. It translates to CASSVEGNLSDYTF.

The rearrangement joins TRBV5-8 to TRBJ2-7, with D possibly matching TRBD1 (6 bases). The CDR3 consists of 14 residues. Trimming removed 1 base at V and 2 bases at J, with 10 bases between. Per germline, CDR1 SGHTS and CDR2 YDEGEE. The CDR3 loop is CASSLTGLPYEQYF. CDR3 nucleotides: TGTGCCAGCAGCTTGACAGGGCTTCCCTACGAGCAGTACTTC.

The V and J genes are TRBV30 and TRBJ2-2; TRBD1 aligns across 10 bases. Per the germline V gene, CDR1 is GTSNPN and CDR2 is SVGIG (reference sequence). V shed 5 bases, J shed 5 bases, and the junction held 5 bases outside the gene matches. The CDR3 runs to 14 residues. CDR3 loop: CAWRDRGRTGELFF. CDR3 DNA sequence: TGTGCCTGGCGTGACAGGGGGCGTACCGGGGAGCTGTTTTTT.